Following are 10 T cell receptor beta chains from one sample sequenced in a study of shared clonotypes between healthy human individuals. Assay: immunoSEQ multiplex PCR; the TCRdb copy retains only in-frame clones and omits some. The table lists about 680,000 clones, under 80% of them singletons. Material: memory CD4+ T cells sorted from blood. The sample's subset: CD45RA-negative fraction. Source of these receptors: a woman younger than 45 in good health.

This chain links TRBV28 with TRBJ1-1, with D perhaps TRBD1 (5 bases). Germline V lookup: CDR1 MDHEN, CDR2 SYDVKM. Trimming removed 7 bases from V and 8 bases from J, with 8 bases in between. CDR3 size: 10 residues. This chain's CDR3 is CASTGGEAFF. The CDR3, as DNA: TGTGCCAGCACTGGGGGAGAAGCTTTCTTT.

Only a few counts were recorded for this clone. This chain connects TRBV27 to TRBJ1-5, with a possible D match to TRBD1 (6 bases). CDR1 is MNHEY and CDR2 is SMNVEV in the germline V gene (reference sequence). Trimming removed 5 bases at V and 2 bases at J, with 13 bases between. This CDR3 comprises 15 residues. DNA for the CDR3: TGTGCCAGCAGTCCCCAGGGGAAGGGCAATCAGCCCCAGCATTTT. It yields the protein CASSPQGKGNQPQHF.

V gene TRBV10-1 combines with J gene TRBJ2-5; 12 positions agree with TRBD2. The germline gives CDR1 WNHNN, CDR2 SYGVQD (reference sequence). V lost 6 bases, J lost 11 bases, and 13 bases stayed unmatched. The CDR3 is 15 residues long. CDR3 sequence reads: CASSHRLAGESLQYF. For the CDR3, the DNA is TGCGCCAGCAGCCATAGACTAGCGGGAGAGTCTCTGCAGTACTTC.

This chain joins TRBV7-9 and TRBJ1-2; 7 bases are a match to TRBD1. CDR1 SEHNR and CDR2 FQNEAQ come from the germline V gene (reference sequence). This CDR3 comprises 15 residues. V shed 0 bases and J 2 bases; nucleotides not matched to a gene: 3. CDR3 amino acids: CASSLAQTGNYGYTF. The CDR3, as DNA: TGTGCCAGCAGCTTAGCGCAGACAGGGAACTATGGCTACACCTTC.

This clone occurred a few times. The chain combines TRBV28 with TRBJ2-5, with 9 bases identical to TRBD1. CDR3 length: 15 residues. Germline V gene lookup returns CDR1 MDHEN and CDR2 SYDVKM. Losses at the gene ends were 3 bases for V and 4 bases for J; bases not matched to a gene: 6. CDR3: CASSFRDRALETQYF. In nucleotides, the CDR3 is TGTGCCAGCAGTTTTCGGGACAGGGCACTAGAGACCCAGTACTTC.

This sequence joins TRBV19 and TRBJ2-7, with D perhaps given as TRBD1 or TRBD2 (5 bases each). Trimming stripped 5 bases from V and 4 bases from J, with 15 bases between. The CDR3 runs to 14 residues. In germline, CDR1 is LNHDA, CDR2 SQIVND (reference sequence). The CDR3: CASSVSGTPYEQYF. CDR3 in DNA: TGTGCCAGTAGTGTTTCCGGGACCCCTTACGAGCAGTACTTC. Based on the CDR3 plus reference TRBV19 and TRBJ2-7, the full variable domain is DGGITQSPKYLFRKEGQNVTLSCEQNLNHDAMYWYRQDPGQGLRLIYYSQIVNDFQKGDIAEGYSVSREKKESFPLTVTSAQKNPTAFYLCASSVSGTPYEQYFGPGTRLTVT.

The V and J genes are TRBV18 and TRBJ1-3, with TRBD1 matching 7 bases. Germline V CDR1 and CDR2: KGHSH, LQKENI. V lost 4 bases and J lost 4; bases outside the gene matches: 7. CDR3 length: 15 amino acids. The DNA for the CDR3 is TGTGCCAGCTCACAAGACAGGGTAAACGGAAACACCATATATTTT. It is translated as CASSQDRVNGNTIYF.

The chain combines TRBV2 with TRBJ2-3; the D gene is possibly TRBD2 (6 bases). Germline lookup yields CDR1 SNHLY and CDR2 FYNNEI. This CDR3 has 16 residues. V lost 1 base and J 3 bases, leaving 14 bases between the germline ends. The CDR3 DNA sequence: TGTGCCAGCAGTGAAGTTTGGGGGGTACGTACAGATACGCAGTATTTT. Protein: CASSEVWGVRTDTQYF.

The chain uses TRBV5-1 and TRBJ2-2, with D perhaps matching TRBD1 or TRBD2 (5 bases each). Trimming shortened V by 3 bases and J by 0 bases, and 12 bases separated the two germline ends. The CDR3 has 16 residues. In germline, CDR1 is SGHRS, CDR2 YFSETQ. DNA for the CDR3: TGCGCCAGCAGCTCCGGGACCCAAGCGAACACCGGGGAGCTGTTTTTT. It codes for CASSSGTQANTGELFF.

This clone was seen more than once but under ten times. The chain combines TRBV7-6 with TRBJ2-5; 7 positions match TRBD1. V lost 5 bases to trimming and J lost 4 bases; unmatched junction nucleotides: 7. The CDR3 is 14 amino acids. The germline gives CDR1 SGHVS, CDR2 FNYEAQ. CDR3 loop: CASSTGASRETQYF. DNA of the CDR3: TGTGCCAGCAGCACAGGGGCGAGCAGAGAGACCCAGTACTTC.